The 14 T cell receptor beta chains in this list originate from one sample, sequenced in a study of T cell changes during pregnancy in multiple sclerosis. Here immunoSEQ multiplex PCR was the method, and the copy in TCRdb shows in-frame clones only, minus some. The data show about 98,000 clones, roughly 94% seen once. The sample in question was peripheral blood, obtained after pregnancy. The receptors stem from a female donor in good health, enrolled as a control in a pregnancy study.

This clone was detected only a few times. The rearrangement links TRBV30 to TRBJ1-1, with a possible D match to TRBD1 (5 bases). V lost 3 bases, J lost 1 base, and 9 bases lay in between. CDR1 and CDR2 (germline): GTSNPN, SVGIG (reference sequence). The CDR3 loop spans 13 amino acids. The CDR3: CAWRSGQNTEAFF. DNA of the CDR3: TGTGCCTGGAGATCAGGGCAGAACACTGAAGCTTTCTTT.

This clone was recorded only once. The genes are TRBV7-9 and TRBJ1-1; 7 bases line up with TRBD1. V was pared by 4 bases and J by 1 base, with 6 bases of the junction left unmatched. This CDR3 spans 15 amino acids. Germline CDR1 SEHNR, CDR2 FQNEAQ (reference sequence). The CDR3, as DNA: TGTGCCAGCAGCTCTGACAGGGAATGGAACACTGAAGCTTTCTTT. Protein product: CASSSDREWNTEAFF.

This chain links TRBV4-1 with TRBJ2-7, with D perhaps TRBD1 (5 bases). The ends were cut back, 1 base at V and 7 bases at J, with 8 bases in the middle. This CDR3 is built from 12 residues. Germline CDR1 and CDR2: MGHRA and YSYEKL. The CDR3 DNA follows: TGCGCCAGCAGCCAAGCAGGGCGAGAGCAGTACTTC. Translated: CASSQAGREQYF.

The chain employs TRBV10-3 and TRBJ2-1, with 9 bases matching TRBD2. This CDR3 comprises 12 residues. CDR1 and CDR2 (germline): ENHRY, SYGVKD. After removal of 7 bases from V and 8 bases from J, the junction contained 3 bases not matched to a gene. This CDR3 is CAIKASGDEQFF. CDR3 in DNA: TGTGCCATCAAGGCTAGCGGGGATGAGCAGTTCTTC.

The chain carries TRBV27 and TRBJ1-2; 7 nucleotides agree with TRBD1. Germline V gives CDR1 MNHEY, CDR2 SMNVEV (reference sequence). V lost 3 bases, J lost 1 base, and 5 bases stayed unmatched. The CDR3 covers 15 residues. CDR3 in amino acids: CASSLEGAVNYGYTF. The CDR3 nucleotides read TGTGCCAGCAGTTTGGAGGGGGCGGTTAACTATGGCTACACCTTC.

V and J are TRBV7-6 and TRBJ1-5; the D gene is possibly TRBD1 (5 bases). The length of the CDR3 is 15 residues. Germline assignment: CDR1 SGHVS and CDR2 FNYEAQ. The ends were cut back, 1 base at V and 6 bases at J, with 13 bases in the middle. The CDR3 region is CASSLGAGRGQPQHF. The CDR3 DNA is TGTGCCAGCAGCTTAGGTGCGGGGCGCGGTCAGCCCCAGCATTTT.

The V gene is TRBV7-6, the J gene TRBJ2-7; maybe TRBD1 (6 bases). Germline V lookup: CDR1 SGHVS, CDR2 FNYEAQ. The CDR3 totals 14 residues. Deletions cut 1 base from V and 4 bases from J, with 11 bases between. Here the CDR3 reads CASSLGGQLYEQYF. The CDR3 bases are TGTGCCAGCAGCTTAGGAGGACAGCTATACGAGCAGTACTTC.

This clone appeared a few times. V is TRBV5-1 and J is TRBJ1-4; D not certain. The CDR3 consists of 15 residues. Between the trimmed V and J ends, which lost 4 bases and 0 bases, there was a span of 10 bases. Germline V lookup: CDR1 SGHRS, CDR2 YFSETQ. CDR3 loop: CASSLFSSTNEKLFF. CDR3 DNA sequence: TGCGCCAGCAGCCTTTTCTCCTCAACTAATGAAAAACTGTTTTTT. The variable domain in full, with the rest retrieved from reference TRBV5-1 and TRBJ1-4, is KAGVTQTPRYLIKTRGQQVTLSCSPISGHRSVSWYQQTPGQGLQFLFEYFSETQRNKGNFPGRFSGRQFSNSRSEMNVSTLELGDSALYLCASSLFSSTNEKLFFGSGTQLSVL.

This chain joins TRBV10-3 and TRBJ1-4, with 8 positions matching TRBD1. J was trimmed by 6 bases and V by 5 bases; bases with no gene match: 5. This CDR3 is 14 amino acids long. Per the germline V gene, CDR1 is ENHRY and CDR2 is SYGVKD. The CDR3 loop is CAISTGGSDEKLFF. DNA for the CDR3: TGTGCCATCAGTACAGGGGGTTCGGATGAAAAACTGTTTTTT.

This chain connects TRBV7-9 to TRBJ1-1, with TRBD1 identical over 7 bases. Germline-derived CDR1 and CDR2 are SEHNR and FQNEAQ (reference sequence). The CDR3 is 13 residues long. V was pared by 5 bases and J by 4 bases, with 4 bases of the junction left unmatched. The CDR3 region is CASSLPGGTEAFF. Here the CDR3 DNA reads TGTGCCAGCAGCCTTCCAGGGGGCACTGAAGCTTTCTTT.

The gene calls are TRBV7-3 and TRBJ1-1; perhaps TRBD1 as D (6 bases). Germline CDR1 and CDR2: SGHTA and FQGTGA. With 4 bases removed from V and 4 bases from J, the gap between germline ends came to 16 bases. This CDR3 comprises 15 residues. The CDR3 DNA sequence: TGTGCCAGCAGCTCGAGGGGGGGGGTAACCACTGAAGCTTTCTTT. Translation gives CASSSRGGVTTEAFF.

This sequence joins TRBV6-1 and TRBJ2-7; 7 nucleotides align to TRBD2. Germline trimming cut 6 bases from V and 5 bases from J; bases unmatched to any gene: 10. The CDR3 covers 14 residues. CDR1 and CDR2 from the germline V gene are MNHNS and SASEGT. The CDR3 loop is CASRPGGGKDEQYF. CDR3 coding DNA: TGTGCCAGCAGGCCTGGGGGGGGGAAAGACGAGCAGTACTTC.

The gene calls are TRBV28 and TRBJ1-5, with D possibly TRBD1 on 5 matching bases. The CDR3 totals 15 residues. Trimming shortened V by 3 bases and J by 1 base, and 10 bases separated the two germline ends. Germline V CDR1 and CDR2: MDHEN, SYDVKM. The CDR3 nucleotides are TGTGCCAGCAGTTTGCAAGGGGTGAGCAATCAGCCCCAGCATTTT. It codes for CASSLQGVSNQPQHF.

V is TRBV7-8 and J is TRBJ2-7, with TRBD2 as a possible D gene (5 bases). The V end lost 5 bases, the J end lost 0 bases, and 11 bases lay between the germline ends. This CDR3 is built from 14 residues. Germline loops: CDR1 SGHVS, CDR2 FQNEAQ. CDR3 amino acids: CASSPRTGSYEQYF. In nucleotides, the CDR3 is TGTGCCAGCAGCCCGAGGACTGGCTCCTACGAGCAGTACTTC. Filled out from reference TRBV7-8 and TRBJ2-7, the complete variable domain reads GAGVSQSPRYKVAKRGQDVALRCDPISGHVSLFWYQQALGQGPEFLTYFQNEAQLDKSGLPSDRFFAERPEGSVSTLKIQRTQQEDSAVYLCASSPRTGSYEQYFGPGTRLTVT.